One TCR beta chain is described in this entry. Its cognate antigen is unknown. The record originates from a study of cytomegalovirus exposure and HLA in healthy donors. The study, taken as a whole, reports: The productive fraction for most TCR beta V segments was about 87% or about 30% in an earlier analysis. Based on reports, TCR beta sequences accurately predicted HLA-A and HLA-B alleles for most subjects.

13 Jbeta primers and 60 Vbeta primers were used for the PCR. The authors' processing: In a later analysis, the count reached some 88 million unique TCR beta chains, with approximately 11 million shared. Repertoires were generated with immunoSEQ multiplex PCR, while TCRdb's copy carries only in-frame clones and drops some. V and J calls and clone size are copied from that table; D and trimming were computed from the DNA. The repertoire holds about 89,000 clones, with roughly 85% as singletons. CDR1 is SGHDN and CDR2 is FVKESK in the germline V gene. J gave up 1 base and V 2 bases, and 2 bases lay outside the gene matches. This CDR3 comprises 14 residues.

The receptor was derived from a man in his forties or fifties in good health and CMV-seropositive. The chain uses TRBV14 and TRBJ2-7; TRBD1 matches at 7 bases. Sequencing input: PBMCs. As DNA, the CDR3 is TGTGCCAGCAGCCAAACAGGGGTATCCTACGAGCAGTACTTC. The encoded protein is CASSQTGVSYEQYF.